The rows below give T cell receptor beta chains drawn from one sample of a study of blood T cell repertoires in COVID-19. The assay was immunoSEQ multiplex PCR, and TCRdb's table has in-frame clones only and misses some. Of tens of thousands of clones listed, about 88% are singletons. Sample: peripheral blood. Every receptor here comes from a man older than 75 in a cohort sampled during active COVID-19. Each CDR3 is given with its conserved first and last residue. A D gene is named only where the DNA matches it firmly. For some rows the clone size is stated as once, few or many, or as a class when expanded; others skip it.

J	size	length	V	D	DNA	CDR3
TRBJ2-1	.	16	TRBV5-8	TRBD2	TGTGCCAGCAGCCCGAGGACTAGCGGGCTGTACAATGAGCAGTTCTTC	CASSPRTSGLYNEQFF
TRBJ2-2	.	15	TRBV4-1	TRBD1	TGCGCCAGCAAAACTCCAGACAGGGAAAACGGGGAGCTGTTTTTT	CASKTPDRENGELFF
TRBJ2-7	few	16	TRBV21-1	.	TGTGCCAGCAGCAAAGATGGGGCAGGGAGGACCTACGAGCAGTACTTC	CASSKDGAGRTYEQYF
TRBJ2-5	once	16	TRBV3-1/TRBV3-2	TRBD2	TGTGCCAGCAGCCGACTAGCGGGAGGAGGTGGGGAGACCCAGTACTTC	CASSRLAGGGGETQYF
TRBJ2-2	few	15	TRBV5-1	.	TGCGCCAGCAGCGAAACTAGAGCCGACACCGGGGAGCTGTTTTTT	CASSETRADTGELFF
TRBJ1-2	.	13	TRBV6-5	.	TGTGCCAGCAGTTACGAACGGAGATATGGCTACACCTTC	CASSYERRYGYTF
TRBJ2-2	.	15	TRBV7-3	TRBD1	TGTGCCAGCAGCTTCGGGACAGGGGTTCCCGGGGAGCTGTTTTTT	CASSFGTGVPGELFF
TRBJ1-1	few	17	TRBV4-2	TRBD1	TGTGCCAGCAGCCAATCTACAGGGGGCATTGGGGGATCTGAAGCTTTCTTT	CASSQSTGGIGGSEAFF
TRBJ1-1	.	13	TRBV19	TRBD1	TGTGCCAGTAGTTCCCACAGGGGTACTGAAGCTTTCTTT	CASSSHRGTEAFF
TRBJ1-1	.	14	TRBV7-9	TRBD1	TGTGCCAGCAGCTCGGCGGGGGACAGGGGGCAAGCTTTCTTT	CASSSAGDRGQAFF
TRBJ2-5	.	12	TRBV28	.	TGTGCCAGCAGTTTTCAGGGAGAGACCCAGTACTTC	CASSFQGETQYF
TRBJ1-2	once	14	TRBV6-1	TRBD1	TGTGCCAGCAGTGATACAGGGGGCAACTATGGCTACACCTTC	CASSDTGGNYGYTF
TRBJ2-1	.	17	TRBV6-1	TRBD2	TGTGCCAGCAGTGAAAATGGACTAGCGGGGCCAGGTAATGAGCAGTTCTTC	CASSENGLAGPGNEQFF
TRBJ2-5	.	15	TRBV7-2	TRBD2	TGTGCCAGCAGCCCAGGCGGGGGGGCCGCGAAGACCCAGTACTTC	CASSPGGGAAKTQYF
TRBJ2-3	once	15	TRBV9	.	TGTGCCAGCAGCGTGGGTGGGGCGAGCACAGATACGCAGTATTTT	CASSVGGASTDTQYF
TRBJ2-3	.	15	TRBV4-2	TRBD1	TGTGCCAGCAGCTCGGGACAGGAATTCACAGATACGCAGTATTTT	CASSSGQEFTDTQYF
TRBJ2-3	few	15	TRBV5-1	.	TGCGCCAGCAGCTTGGAAGGCAGGGGCACAGATACGCAGTATTTT	CASSLEGRGTDTQYF
TRBJ1-1	.	16	TRBV4-2	TRBD1	TGTGCCAGCAGCCAAGACAGGGGGCGGGGGAACACTGAAGCTTTCTTT	CASSQDRGRGNTEAFF
TRBJ2-7	.	19	TRBV11-2	TRBD2	TGTGCCAGCAGCCTCTGGACGGGGACTAGCGGGAGGGCCCACTACGAGCAGTACTTC	CASSLWTGTSGRAHYEQYF
TRBJ1-1	.	14	TRBV5-1	.	TGCGCCAGCAGCGCACGGGGAGGGGGGACTGAAGCTTTCTTT	CASSARGGGTEAFF
TRBJ1-2	.	13	TRBV30	TRBD1	TGTGCCTGGAGCATCGGACAGGGCTCTGGCTACACCTTC	CAWSIGQGSGYTF
TRBJ2-2	few	16	TRBV7-2	TRBD1	TGTGCCAGCAGCTTAGAGGGACAGACGAACACCGGGGAGCTGTTTTTT	CASSLEGQTNTGELFF
TRBJ2-2	.	13	TRBV2	.	TGTGCCAGCAAGACTATGAACACCGGGGAGCTGTTTTTT	CASKTMNTGELFF
TRBJ2-5	.	14	TRBV7-3	.	TGTGCCAGCAGCCCAAGGGGCGCCGGGGAGACCCAGTACTTC	CASSPRGAGETQYF